A single sample gave rise to the 27 T cell receptor beta chains below, sequenced in a study of T cells after yellow fever vaccination. Each CDR3 protein is one row after TCRdb ran MiXCR on the 5' RACE reads. The data show around 15,000 distinct CDR3 sequences, over 3.5% seen once. Sequences were derived from PBMCs, either bulk or a sorted T-cell subset (CD4+, CD8+, memory, or dextramer-sorted; not recorded which), sampled 15 days after the yellow fever booster vaccination. All receptors come from a man aged 25-45 years who received the YFV17D yellow fever vaccine.

This clonotype was seen ten or more times. The chain uses TRBV5-1 and TRBJ2-5, with 14 bases fitting TRBD2. J gave up 7 bases and V 6 bases, and 8 bases lay outside the gene matches. The length of the CDR3 is 15 residues. Germline values: CDR1 SGHRS, CDR2 YFSETQ. DNA for the CDR3: TGCGCCAGCATCCTGGGGACTAGCGGGAGCAGGACCCAGTACTTC. This sequence encodes CASILGTSGSRTQYF.

This clonotype was counted at least ten times. This rearrangement joins TRBV6-5 to TRBJ1-4; D is unclear. The V gene lost 6 bases and the J gene lost 8 bases, with 19 bases spanning the gap. Germline-derived CDR1 and CDR2 are MNHEY and SVGAGI. The CDR3 is 15 amino acids. CDR3 DNA: TGTGCCAGCAGACTACGGGGAGGCGTGGAAGAAAAACTGTTTTTT. Protein sequence: CASRLRGGVEEKLFF.

Within the sample, this clonotype is medium-sized. The chain joins TRBV15 to TRBJ2-1; 8 nucleotides align to TRBD1. The CDR3 contains 15 residues. Trimming took 8 bases from V and 4 from J; bases not matched to a gene: 10. Per the germline V gene, CDR1 is LNHNV and CDR2 is YYDKDF (reference sequence). DNA of the CDR3: TGTGCCACCCTCCGAGACAGGGGTTTTTACAATGAGCAGTTCTTC. It is translated as CATLRDRGFYNEQFF.

This clonotype was picked up many times. The rearrangement joins TRBV10-2 to TRBJ2-7; D uncertain. Germline lookup yields CDR1 WSHSY and CDR2 SAAADI. Trimming shortened V by 2 bases and J by 3 bases, and 8 bases separated the two germline ends. This CDR3 is built from 13 residues. CDR3 nucleotides: TGCGCCAGCAGTGAGGAGCTAGTCTACGAGCAGTACTTC. Residues: CASSEELVYEQYF.

V is TRBV5-6 and J is TRBJ2-5; either TRBD1 or TRBD2 may supply D (5 bases each). Germline V gives CDR1 SGHDT, CDR2 YYEEEE. This CDR3 has 15 residues. Trimming took off 4 bases at V and 4 bases at J, with 17 bases between the two ends. CDR3 residues: CASSPRLRGSETQYF. The CDR3 DNA is TGTGCCAGCAGCCCGCGGCTGAGGGGATCAGAGACCCAGTACTTC.

Within the sample, this clonotype is medium-sized (0.01 to 0.1%). The chain recombines TRBV6-2 or TRBV6-3 with TRBJ2-1; D ambiguous. The CDR3 totals 12 residues. Germline V CDR1 and CDR2: MNHEY, SVGEGT. The V gene lost 6 bases and the J gene lost 10 bases, with 13 bases spanning the gap. As DNA, the CDR3 is TGTGCCAGCAGCCTCAGTCGTAACGAGCAGTTCTTC. Encoded protein: CASSLSRNEQFF.

This clonotype was observed many times. V usage is TRBV7-2 and J usage is TRBJ2-1; TRBD2 matches at 12 bases. In germline, CDR1 is SGHTA, CDR2 FQGNSA. J gave up 3 bases and V 5 bases, and 5 bases lay outside the gene matches. The CDR3 length is 16 residues. The CDR3 DNA sequence: TGTGCCAGCAGCGCACCGGGACTAGCGGGCTACAATGAGCAGTTCTTC. Translated: CASSAPGLAGYNEQFF.

At least ten counts were recorded for this clonotype. The rearrangement uses TRBV12-3 or TRBV12-4 and TRBJ2-2, with D perhaps given as TRBD1 or TRBD2 (6 bases each). V gave up 5 bases and J gave up 4 bases, with 17 bases separating them. CDR3 size: 16 residues. The DNA of the CDR3 is TGTGCCAGCAGTGTCCCGAGGGGGGTTTTCACCGGGGAGCTGTTTTTT. This gives the protein CASSVPRGVFTGELFF.

By frequency in the sample, this clonotype is medium-sized. The chain couples TRBV10-3 to TRBJ2-5; D not resolved. Trimming took 10 bases from V and 2 from J, leaving 14 bases between them. The CDR3 length is 13 residues. Germline V gene data show CDR1 as ENHRY and CDR2 as SYGVKD. The chain's CDR3 is CATNDMSQETQYF. The CDR3 coding sequence is TGTGCCACCAACGACATGTCTCAAGAGACCCAGTACTTC.

This clonotype has ten or more counts. V is TRBV24-1 and J is TRBJ2-5, with D possibly matching TRBD2 (6 bases). Per germline, CDR1 KGHDR and CDR2 SFDVKD. With 7 bases removed from V and 7 bases from J, the gap between germline ends came to 12 bases. The length of the CDR3 is 12 residues. The DNA of the CDR3 is TGTGCCACCAGCGCAGGGACTGGGACCCAGTACTTC. Translating it yields CATSAGTGTQYF.

This clonotype was seen at least ten times. DNA for the CDR3: TGCAGTGCGGACCGGGGGAACACCGGGGAGCTGTTTTTT. Translated, it gives CSADRGNTGELFF. The chain employs TRBV20-1 and TRBJ2-2; TRBD2 might be the D (5 bases). The CDR3 covers 13 residues. Germline V lookup: CDR1 DFQATT, CDR2 SNEGSKA (reference sequence). V was clipped by 6 bases and J by 1 base, with 9 bases between them.

Notes on this clonotype: The germline gene is not matched at one end of the junction; a read error may be the cause. J is TRBJ2-7 and V is TRBV4-2; the D gene could be TRBD1 or TRBD2 (5 bases each). Per the germline V gene, CDR1 is LGHNA and CDR2 is YNFKEQ. The CDR3 totals 17 residues. The CDR3 loop reads CAISPGLAGASSYEQYF. CDR3 DNA sequence: TGTGCCATCAGCCCGGGGCTCGCGGGCGCTAGCTCCTACGAGCAGTACTTC.

The sample holds many counts of this clonotype. This sequence joins TRBV29-1 and TRBJ2-5, with D possibly matching TRBD1 (6 bases). This CDR3 region has 10 residues. V was trimmed by 5 bases and J by 9 bases, leaving 10 bases between them. Germline CDR1 reads SQVTM; CDR2 reads ANQGSEA. The CDR3 DNA reads TGCAGCGTTACTCAGGGGCCCCAGTACTTC. The encoded protein is CSVTQGPQYF.

Many counts were recorded for this clonotype. The CDR3 region has the DNA TGTGCCATCCGGGACACTCCCTCTGGGGCCAACGTCCTGACTTTC. Its translation is CAIRDTPSGANVLTF. This chain joins TRBV2 and TRBJ2-6; the D gene is possibly TRBD1 (6 bases). The CDR3 is 15 residues long. Germline CDR1 and CDR2: SNHLY and FYNNEI. V was pared by 10 bases and J by 0 bases, with 13 bases between. The variable domain in full, with the rest retrieved from reference TRBV2 and TRBJ2-6, is EPEVTQTPSHQVTQMGQEVILRCVPISNHLYFYWYRQILGQKVEFLVSFYNNEISEKSEIFDDQFSVERPDGSNFTLKIRSTKLEDSAMYFCAIRDTPSGANVLTFGAGSRLTVL.

Many counts were recorded for this clonotype. The V gene is TRBV20-1, the J gene TRBJ2-5; D could derive from TRBD1 or TRBD2 (8 bases each). V was trimmed by 5 bases and J by 2 bases, leaving 18 bases between them. The CDR3 runs 15 residues. Per germline, CDR1 DFQATT and CDR2 SNEGSKA (reference sequence). The CDR3 DNA sequence: TGCAGTGCTCAGGGGGCGGGAGGAGTACAAGAGACCCAGTACTTC. Protein sequence: CSAQGAGGVQETQYF.

This clonotype was observed at least ten times. This chain joins TRBV7-2 and TRBJ2-3; TRBD2 agrees at 10 bases. From germline, CDR1 is SGHTA and CDR2 FQGNSA. V lost 5 bases, J lost 4 bases, and 9 bases stayed unmatched. The length of the CDR3 is 16 residues. The CDR3 region is CASSPLAGVGPDTQYF. CDR3 DNA: TGTGCCAGCAGCCCTCTAGCGGGAGTGGGACCAGATACGCAGTATTTT.

This chain joins TRBV5-1 and TRBJ2-2; no clear D. The CDR3 contains 15 residues. Trimming pared 3 bases from V and 1 base from J, leaving 10 bases between. The V gene's germline CDR1 is SGHRS and CDR2 YFSETQ. The CDR3 reads CASSSRGENTGELFF. The DNA of the CDR3 is TGCGCCAGCAGCTCCAGAGGTGAGAACACCGGGGAGCTGTTTTTT.

Ten or more counts support this clonotype. The rearrangement links TRBV6-2 or TRBV6-3 to TRBJ2-1, with D perhaps TRBD2 (5 bases). CDR1 is MNHEY and CDR2 is SVGEGT in the germline V gene. V lost 3 bases, J lost 9 bases, and 12 bases lay in between. CDR3 length: 13 residues. The CDR3 DNA is TGTGCCAGCAGTTATTCAGAGGGTGTTGAGCAGTTCTTC. This encodes CASSYSEGVEQFF.

This clonotype was detected many times. The genes are TRBV19 and TRBJ1-1, with TRBD1 as a possible D gene (6 bases). Per the germline V gene, CDR1 is LNHDA and CDR2 is SQIVND (reference sequence). The CDR3 consists of 15 residues. Trimming cost V 7 bases and J 3 bases, with 18 bases left between them. In nucleotides, the CDR3 is TGTGCCAGTACCATGTTCGGGGGGCCTTACACTGAAGCTTTCTTT. Translating gives CASTMFGGPYTEAFF. Full variable domain (remainder filled in from reference TRBV19 and TRBJ1-1): DGGITQSPKYLFRKEGQNVTLSCEQNLNHDAMYWYRQDPGQGLRLIYYSQIVNDFQKGDIAEGYSVSREKKESFPLTVTSAQKNPTAFYLCASTMFGGPYTEAFFGQGTRLTVV.

In regard to this clonotype: A much more abundant neighbour one base away suggests this may be a read error. V usage is TRBV20-1 and J usage is TRBJ2-7; a possible D gene is TRBD2 (5 bases). This CDR3 comprises 16 residues. Trimming removed 0 bases from V and 2 bases from J, with 17 bases in between. The germline V gene has CDR1 DFQATT and CDR2 SNEGSKA (reference sequence). CDR3 in DNA: TGCAGTGCTAGAGACCCCTATAGCGTGAGAACCTACGAGCAGTACTTC. Amino acid sequence: CSARDPYSVRTYEQYF.

Ten or more counts support this clonotype. This chain uses TRBV7-9 with TRBJ1-2; D not resolved. Per the germline V gene, CDR1 is SEHNR and CDR2 is FQNEAQ (reference sequence). This CDR3 comprises 13 residues. V was trimmed by 1 base and J by 5 bases, leaving 8 bases between them. The CDR3 reads CASSLVSGYGYTF. Written as DNA, the CDR3 is TGTGCCAGCAGCTTAGTGTCCGGGTATGGCTACACCTTC.

In this sample, this clonotype is medium-sized. The J gene is TRBJ2-1, the V gene TRBV13; 7 bases match TRBD2. The CDR3 contains 14 residues. The V segment lost 0 bases and the J segment 8 bases; nucleotides outside the gene matches: 4. The V gene's germline CDR1 is PRHDT and CDR2 FYEKMQ (reference sequence). CDR3 in DNA: TGTGCCAGCAGCTTAGGGACTAGCTTCGATGAGCAGTTCTTC. Amino acids: CASSLGTSFDEQFF.

This clonotype was found many times. The chain uses TRBV6-5 and TRBJ2-1, with 7 nucleotides matching TRBD1. In germline, CDR1 is MNHEY, CDR2 SVGAGI. The CDR3 consists of 15 residues. With V trimmed by 0 bases and J by 7 bases, 6 bases remained unmatched. CDR3 nucleotides: TGTGCCAGCAGTTACTCGAACGCACAGGGGAATGAGCAGTTCTTC. Its translation is CASSYSNAQGNEQFF.

This clonotype was counted only a few times. A clone one base away is much larger, so this may be a read error. CDR3 loop: CASSLNHETQYF. The CDR3 coding sequence is TGTGCCAGCAGCTTGAACCACGAGACCCAGTACTTC. The chain employs TRBV7-2 and TRBJ2-5; D not certain. Per germline, CDR1 SGHTA and CDR2 FQGNSA. The CDR3 loop spans 12 amino acids.

There are many counts of this clonotype. The chain combines TRBV5-1 with TRBJ2-5; D uncertain. Germline lookup yields CDR1 SGHRS and CDR2 YFSETQ. V gave up 4 bases and J gave up 5 bases, with 9 bases separating them. This CDR3 has 12 amino acids. The CDR3 loop is CASSPKGETQYF. DNA for the CDR3: TGCGCCAGCAGCCCCAAAGGGGAGACCCAGTACTTC.

This clonotype was recorded many times. This chain uses TRBV4-2 with TRBJ2-7, with D possibly called TRBD1 or TRBD2 (6 bases each). V dropped 0 bases and J dropped 6 bases, with 12 bases sitting between them. Germline V CDR1 and CDR2: LGHNA, YNFKEQ. The CDR3 runs 14 residues. In nucleotides, the CDR3 is TGTGCCAGCAGCCAAGACCGGGGGCTGAGCGAGCAGTACTTC. It codes for CASSQDRGLSEQYF.

Ten or more counts support this clonotype. The CDR3 loop is CASSPGTGVQETQYF. The CDR3 bases are TGTGCCAGCAGCCCCGGGACAGGGGTCCAAGAGACCCAGTACTTC. The chain recombines TRBV7-9 with TRBJ2-5; 10 nucleotides agree with TRBD1. CDR3 size: 15 residues. J was trimmed by 1 base and V by 5 bases; bases with no gene match: 4. Germline V lookup: CDR1 SEHNR, CDR2 FQNEAQ (reference sequence).